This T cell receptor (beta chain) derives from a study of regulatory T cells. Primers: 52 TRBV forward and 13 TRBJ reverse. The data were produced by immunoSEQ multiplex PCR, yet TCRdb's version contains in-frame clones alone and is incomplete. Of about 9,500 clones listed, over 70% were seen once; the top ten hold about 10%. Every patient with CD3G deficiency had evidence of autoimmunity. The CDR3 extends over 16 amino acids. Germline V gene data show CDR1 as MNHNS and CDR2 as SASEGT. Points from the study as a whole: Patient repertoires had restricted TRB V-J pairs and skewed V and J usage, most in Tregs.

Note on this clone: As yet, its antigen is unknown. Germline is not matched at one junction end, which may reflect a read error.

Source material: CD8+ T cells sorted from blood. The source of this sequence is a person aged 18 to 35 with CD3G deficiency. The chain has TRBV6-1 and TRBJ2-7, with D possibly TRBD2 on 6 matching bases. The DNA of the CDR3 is TGTGCCAGCAGTGAGGGCGGTGGAGTTGTTTCCCGGGAGCAATACTTC. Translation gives CASSEGGGVVSREQYF.